This TCR beta chain was identified during a study of T-cell memory formation after mild COVID-19. Study-wide points: The appearance of some responding clones in pre-infection memory suggested that cross-reactive memory joined. Clones shrinking from day 15 to 85 showed even CD4/CD8 mixes; later expanders tilted CD4+. CD4+ contracting clones were found mainly in CM and EM, and CD8+ ones in EMRA.

CDR1 and CDR2 (germline): MGHRA, YSYEKL. The CDR3 contains 19 residues. The V end was cut by 3 bases, the J end by 0 bases, with 20 bases between. Each CDR3 protein is one row after TCRdb ran MiXCR on the 5' RACE reads. The top ten hold 22% of the sample, which has 350,000 to 450,000 distinct CDR3 sequences, approximately 15% seen once. This clonotype was counted only a few times. The antigen remains unidentified. The clonotype originates from a man in his late teens or twenties who had mild COVID-19 (a few samples of this study predate the infection). Cell type and time point are not known. The rearrangement uses TRBV4-1 and TRBJ2-2; TRBD1 might be the D (5 bases). Sequences were obtained from PBMCs or a T cell subset sorted from them (not recorded which). CDR3 DNA: TGCGCCAGCAGCCACTTAAGAACAGGCCGGTTCGCGAACACCGGGGAGCTGTTTTTT. Protein sequence: CASSHLRTGRFANTGELFF.